A selection of T cell receptor beta chains follows, all from one sample in a study of cytomegalovirus exposure and HLA in healthy donors. The data were produced by immunoSEQ multiplex PCR, yet TCRdb's version contains in-frame clones alone and is incomplete. Of some 190,000 clones listed, 70% to 80% are singletons. The sample was PBMCs. The receptors come from a man aged 18 to 30 in good health and CMV-seronegative. The CDR3 runs from the conserved cysteine through the conserved F or W. The D gene is left open where the match is weak. For some rows the clone size is stated as once, few or many, or as a class when expanded; others skip it.

clone_size j_call d_call v_call cdr3_aa cdr3_nt
NA TRBJ2-1 NA TRBV20-1 CSARGQNEQFF TGCAGTGCTAGAGGGCAGAATGAGCAGTTCTTC
once TRBJ1-4 NA TRBV5-1 CASSLREPNEKLFF TGCGCCAGCAGCTTACGGGAACCTAATGAAAAACTGTTTTTT
NA TRBJ1-1 NA TRBV12-2 CASRPCPWDRVKVVEHAFF TGTGCAAGTCGCCCATGTCCCTGGGACAGGGTGAAGGTTGTCGAGCATGCTTTCTTT
NA TRBJ1-1 TRBD1 TRBV7-9 CASSADRGSLMNTEAFF TGTGCCAGCAGCGCGGACAGGGGGTCCCTTATGAACACTGAAGCTTTCTTT
NA TRBJ1-4 TRBD1 TRBV7-2 CASSPNRDSMVKLFF TGTGCCAGCAGCCCAAACCGGGACAGTATGGTAAAACTGTTTTTT
once TRBJ2-7 NA TRBV29-1 CSVGRQPSDPCEQYF TGCAGCGTTGGTAGACAGCCCTCCGACCCTTGCGAGCAGTACTTC
NA TRBJ1-4 NA TRBV15 CATSSASGRVGEKLFF TGTGCCACCAGCTCCGCCTCGGGCAGGGTAGGAGAAAAACTGTTTTTT
NA TRBJ1-1 NA TRBV28 CASTGGSSAFF TGTGCCAGCACTGGGGGGAGTTCAGCTTTCTTT
many TRBJ2-5 TRBD2 TRBV7-6 CASSAFYGGRGETQYF TGTGCCAGCAGCGCTTTTTATGGCGGGAGGGGAGAGACCCAGTACTTC
NA TRBJ1-2 TRBD1 TRBV6-1 CASSELGTGYGYTF TGTGCCAGCAGTGAACTAGGGACAGGGTATGGCTACACCTTC
NA TRBJ1-1 TRBD1 TRBV9 CASSGQGRNTEAFF TGTGCCAGCAGCGGACAGGGTAGAAACACTGAAGCTTTCTTT
NA TRBJ2-1 TRBD2 TRBV2 CASSLRASGRGNEQFF TGTGCCAGCAGTCTCAGGGCTAGCGGGAGGGGGAATGAGCAGTTCTTC
once TRBJ1-1 TRBD1 TRBV5-1 CASRDVGGETEAFF TGCGCCAGCAGGGACGTAGGGGGCGAGACTGAAGCTTTCTTT
once TRBJ2-3 NA TRBV6-5 CASKRTHTTQDTQYF TGTGCCAGCAAACGAACCCACACCACACAGGATACGCAGTATTTT
NA TRBJ1-5 TRBD1 TRBV9 CASSVGQGPNQPQHF TGTGCCAGCAGCGTAGGACAGGGCCCCAATCAGCCCCAGCATTTT
NA TRBJ1-4 NA TRBV18 CASSPTGGSGSSKEKLFF TGTGCCAGCTCACCCACCGGGGGTTCGGGTTCTTCCAAGGAAAAACTGTTTTTT
once TRBJ2-3 TRBD1 TRBV19 CASRPGQGGDTQYF TGTGCCAGTAGGCCGGGACAGGGTGGAGATACGCAGTATTTT
NA TRBJ1-2 NA TRBV5-6 CASSLTWAGPYGYTF TGTGCCAGCAGCTTGACGTGGGCAGGTCCTTATGGCTACACCTTC
NA TRBJ1-5 NA TRBV6-5 CASSYYTGNSDQPQHF TGTGCCAGCAGTTACTACACAGGGAATAGCGATCAGCCCCAGCATTTT
NA TRBJ1-1 NA TRBV19 CASSIPGLSTEAFF TGTGCCAGTAGTATCCCAGGGCTAAGCACTGAAGCTTTCTTT
NA TRBJ2-7 TRBD2 TRBV5-4 CASSLEGGRAVEQYF TGTGCCAGCAGCTTGGAGGGCGGGAGGGCCGTCGAGCAGTACTTC
NA TRBJ2-1 TRBD1 TRBV7-9 CATRDRGNEQFF TGTGCCACCAGAGACAGGGGGAACGAGCAGTTCTTC
few TRBJ1-5 TRBD1 TRBV30 CAWEQGADQPQHF TGTGCCTGGGAACAGGGGGCCGATCAGCCCCAGCATTTT
NA TRBJ2-1 TRBD2 TRBV4-3 CASSQGLAGDEQFF TGCGCCAGCAGCCAAGGACTAGCGGGAGATGAGCAGTTCTTC
NA TRBJ1-1 NA TRBV4-2 CASSQGQKNTEAFF TGTGCCAGCAGCCAAGGGCAAAAGAACACTGAAGCTTTCTTT
few TRBJ2-5 NA TRBV7-2 CASSLVGSRSETQYF TGTGCCAGCAGCTTAGTCGGGTCTAGAAGCGAGACCCAGTACTTC
few TRBJ1-3 NA TRBV14 CASSPAGLSGNTIYF TGTGCCAGCAGCCCCGCCGGACTCTCTGGAAACACCATATATTTT
NA TRBJ2-3 TRBD1 TRBV6-5 CASRGQATDTQYF TGTGCCAGTAGGGGACAGGCCACAGATACGCAGTATTTT
NA TRBJ1-2 NA TRBV5-1 CASSPGGLLQNPNYGYTF TGCGCCAGCAGCCCTGGAGGCTTGCTACAGAACCCCAACTATGGCTACACCTTC
NA TRBJ2-7 TRBD2 TRBV28 CATTLGVAGGYEQYF TGTGCCACCACCCTAGGGGTAGCGGGAGGCTACGAGCAGTACTTC
NA TRBJ2-5 NA TRBV5-1 CASSPTSLVETQYF TGCGCCAGCAGCCCAACTAGCTTGGTGGAGACCCAGTACTTC
NA TRBJ2-7 NA TRBV6-1 CASSENRVEQYF TGTGCCAGCAGTGAAAACAGGGTCGAGCAGTACTTC
once TRBJ1-1 NA TRBV19 CASRLAWVNTEAFF TGTGCCAGTAGGTTAGCTTGGGTGAACACTGAAGCTTTCTTT
NA TRBJ1-5 NA TRBV7-2 CASSLQGGNQPQHF TGTGCCAGCAGCTTACAGGGTGGCAATCAGCCCCAGCATTTT
once TRBJ2-1 TRBD2 TRBV19 CASRPPPSGIAYNEQFF TGTGCCAGTAGACCCCCTCCTAGCGGGATCGCCTACAATGAGCAGTTCTTC
few TRBJ1-6 NA TRBV9 CASSVGRVRSPLHF TGTGCCAGCAGCGTCGGCAGGGTACGTTCACCCCTCCACTTT
few TRBJ1-2 NA TRBV5-6 CASSPTTGLGGYTF TGTGCCAGCAGCCCAACCACAGGGTTGGGGGGCTACACCTTC
NA TRBJ2-1 NA TRBV4-3 CASSQDEAGLEQFF TGCGCCAGCAGCCAAGATGAGGCAGGGCTTGAGCAGTTCTTC
NA TRBJ1-2 NA TRBV28 CASRVPQGYGYTF TGTGCCAGCAGAGTCCCTCAGGGTTATGGCTACACCTTC
NA TRBJ2-7 TRBD1 TRBV2 CASRAAWLATGYEQYF TGTGCCAGCAGAGCCGCGTGGTTGGCGACAGGGTACGAGCAGTACTTC
NA TRBJ1-3 NA TRBV18 CASSSQGLAGNTIYF TGTGCCAGCTCATCGCAGGGGCTCGCTGGAAACACCATATATTTT
NA TRBJ2-7 NA TRBV5-4 CASSSDPGGEQYF TGTGCCAGCAGCTCCGACCCGGGTGGGGAGCAGTACTTC